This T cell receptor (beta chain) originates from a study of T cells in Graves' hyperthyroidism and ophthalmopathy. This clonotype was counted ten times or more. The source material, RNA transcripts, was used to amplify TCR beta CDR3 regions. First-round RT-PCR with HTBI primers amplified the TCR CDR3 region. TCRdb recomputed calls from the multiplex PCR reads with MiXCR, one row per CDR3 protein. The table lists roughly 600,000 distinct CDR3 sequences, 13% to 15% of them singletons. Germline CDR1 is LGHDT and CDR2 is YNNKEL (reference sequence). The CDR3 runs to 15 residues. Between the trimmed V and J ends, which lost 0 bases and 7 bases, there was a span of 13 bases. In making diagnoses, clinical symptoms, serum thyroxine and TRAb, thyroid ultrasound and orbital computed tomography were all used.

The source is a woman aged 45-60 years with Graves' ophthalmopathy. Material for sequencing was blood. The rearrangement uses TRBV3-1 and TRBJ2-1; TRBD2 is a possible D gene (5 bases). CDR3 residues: CASSQDGGLPNEQFF. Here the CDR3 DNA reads TGTGCCAGCAGCCAAGATGGAGGACTTCCGAATGAGCAGTTCTTC.